This TCR beta chain appears in the sequencing data of a study of T cells in Graves' hyperthyroidism and ophthalmopathy. The wider study: Blood was drawn when the patient was first diagnosed and still untreated. General study points: Ophthalmopathy was predicted by the model a median of 6.5 months ahead of onset.

This clonotype has ten or more counts. Its antigen is not known. V was clipped by 1 base and J by 2 bases, with 8 bases between them. Germline CDR1 is SGHAT and CDR2 is FQDESV (reference sequence). This CDR3 comprises 14 residues. PBMCs stemmed from 10 ml fresh peripheral blood. Amplified TCR beta CDR3 regions came from RNA transcripts. First-round RT-PCR of the TCR CDR3 relied on the HTBI primer set. TCRdb redid the calling of the multiplex PCR reads with MiXCR, one entry per CDR3 protein. The sample has nearly 600,000 distinct CDR3 sequences; 13% to 15% are singletons. Source material: blood. This sequence originates from a woman aged 18-29 years with Graves' ophthalmopathy. The V and J genes are TRBV11-1 and TRBJ2-5; D might be TRBD1 (5 bases). The CDR3 region has the DNA TGTGCCAGCAGCTTAGACAGGAGTCAAGAGACCCAGTACTTC. Protein: CASSLDRSQETQYF.